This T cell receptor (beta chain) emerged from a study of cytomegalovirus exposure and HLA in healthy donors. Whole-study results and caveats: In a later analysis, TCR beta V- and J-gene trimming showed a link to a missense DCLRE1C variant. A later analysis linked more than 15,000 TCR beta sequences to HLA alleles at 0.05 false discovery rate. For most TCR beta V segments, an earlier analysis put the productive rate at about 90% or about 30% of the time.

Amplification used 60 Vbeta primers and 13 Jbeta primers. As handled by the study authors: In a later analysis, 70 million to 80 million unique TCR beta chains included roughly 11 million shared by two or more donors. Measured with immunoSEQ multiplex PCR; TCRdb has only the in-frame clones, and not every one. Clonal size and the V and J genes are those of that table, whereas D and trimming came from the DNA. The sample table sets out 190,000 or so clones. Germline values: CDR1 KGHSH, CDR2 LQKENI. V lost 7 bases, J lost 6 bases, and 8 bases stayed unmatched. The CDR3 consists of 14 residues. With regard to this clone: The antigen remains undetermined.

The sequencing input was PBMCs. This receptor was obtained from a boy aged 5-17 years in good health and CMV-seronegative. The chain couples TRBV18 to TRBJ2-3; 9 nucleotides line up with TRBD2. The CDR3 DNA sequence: TGTGCCAGCTGGAGCGGGGGGCGGCCCGATACGCAGTATTTT. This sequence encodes CASWSGGRPDTQYF.